These 9 T cell receptor beta chains originate from one sample sequenced in a study of tumor-infiltrating lymphocytes in primary liver carcinoma (dated by TCRdb to the late 2010s). TCRdb records Illumina HiSeq 2500 as the sequencer. A constant-region primer and ProtoScript II reverse transcriptase were used to reverse-transcribe TCRbeta-specific cDNA from roughly 0.5 ug total RNA. The TCRbeta libraries were prepared through three rounds of nested multiplex PCR following a slightly modified ARM-PCR procedure. Each of the first two PCR rounds ran for roughly 9 cycles and used multiplex TRBV1-TRBV30 forward primers together with a Cbeta reverse primer. The public reads were reanalyzed by TCRdb: fastp trimming at Q25, MiXCR alignment, in-frame beta chains only. Under each unique CDR3 protein, matching rows form one entry showing the most common genes and DNA. The table for this sample lists about 190,000 distinct CDR3 sequences; around four fifths of them were counted only once. Roughly 18% of the sample is taken by the ten largest.

Total RNA and DNA were co-extracted from about 19-30 mg of bulk tissue with the AllPrep DNA/RNA mini kit, without cell sorting. Sequenced material: tumor tissue from primary liver carcinoma. These receptor sequences come from a man between 40 and 49 years old with primary liver carcinoma and hepatitis B virus infection.

With regard to this clonotype: A much bigger clone sits one base away, suggesting this may be a read error. The chain couples TRBV2 to TRBJ2-3; D remains ambiguous. Germline V gene sequence: CDR1 SNHLY, CDR2 FYNNEI. The CDR3 extends over 13 amino acids. CDR3 residues: CVSRPNIADTQYF. The CDR3 DNA is TGTGTCAGCAGGCCCAATATCGCAGATACGCAGTATTTT.

Points on this clonotype: The germline gene is not matched at one end of the junction; a read error may be the cause. The chain joins TRBV29-1 to TRBJ2-3; D is undetermined. There are 13 residues in the CDR3. CDR1 and CDR2 from the germline V gene are SQVTM and ANQGSEA. CDR3 loop: CSMGLGSIDTQYF. The CDR3, as DNA: TGCAGCATGGGTTTAGGAAGCATAGATACGCAGTATTTT.

The sample holds one count of this clonotype. The chain links TRBV6-1 to TRBJ2-7; 15 nucleotides match TRBD2. The CDR3 consists of 16 residues. V gave up 1 base and J gave up 8 bases; unmatched junction bases: 6. Germline assignment: CDR1 MNHNS and CDR2 SASEGT. CDR3 DNA sequence: TGTGCCAGCAGTGAAGAGGGACTAGCGGGAGGCTGCAAGCAGTACTTC. Translating it yields CASSEEGLAGGCKQYF.

A word on this clonotype: Since the CDR3 does not end with the conserved phenylalanine or tryptophan, this likely comes from a read error. The CDR3 sequence: CASSHEVPGSGETQYV. As DNA, the CDR3 is TGTGCCAGCAGCCATGAGGTTCCAGGGAGCGGAGAGACCCAGTACGTC. V usage is TRBV12-3 or TRBV12-4 and J usage is TRBJ2-5; D might be TRBD1 or TRBD2, each matching 5 bases. The CDR3 extends over 16 amino acids. V lost 6 bases to trimming and J lost 4 bases, with 21 bases between them.

As for this clonotype: An end of the junction does not agree with germline; a read error may underlie this. The chain has TRBV29-1 and TRBJ2-3; D is ambiguous. The CDR3 is 12 amino acids. The V gene's germline CDR1 is SQVTM and CDR2 ANQGSEA. The CDR3, as DNA: TGCAGCGTTGTTATTACCACAGATATGCAGTATTTT. It encodes CSVVITTDMQYF.

The J gene is TRBJ1-5, the V gene TRBV5-4; D unresolved. CDR3 length: 15 residues. Germline assignment: CDR1 SGHNT and CDR2 YYREEE (reference sequence). Trimming took 5 bases from V and 2 from J, leaving 14 bases between them. The DNA of the CDR3 is TGTGCCAGCAGTCGCGACGGAAATGGCAATCAGCCCCAGCATTTT. This encodes CASSRDGNGNQPQHF.

The CDR3 spells CSVAGVDGHSTDTQYF. DNA for the CDR3: TGCAGCGTCGCTGGAGTGGACGGACATAGTACGGATACGCAGTATTTT. The chain combines TRBV29-1 with TRBJ2-3; possibly TRBD1 for D (5 bases). Germline loops: CDR1 SQVTM, CDR2 ANQGSEA. V shed 6 bases and J shed 6 bases, with 25 bases lying between them. CDR3 length: 16 amino acids.

For this clonotype: The junction departs from the called germline gene at one end, perhaps through a read error. This chain uses TRBV12-3 or TRBV12-4 with TRBJ2-3, with D perhaps matching TRBD2 (6 bases). The CDR3 consists of 14 residues. In DNA form, the CDR3 reads TGTGCCAGCAGTCCAGGGACTGGACCAGATACACAGTATTTT. Encoded protein: CASSPGTGPDTQYF.

V usage is TRBV6-6 and J usage is TRBJ2-7; TRBD2 aligns across 9 bases. CDR3 length: 15 amino acids. Germline V gene data show CDR1 as MNHNY and CDR2 as SVGAGI (reference sequence). V dropped 8 bases and J dropped 11; count of bases not matched to a gene: 19. In DNA form, the CDR3 reads TGTGCCAGCTCCAACCGGGCGGGAGGGAGTTATGAGGAGTACTTC. Protein: CASSNRAGGSYEEYF.